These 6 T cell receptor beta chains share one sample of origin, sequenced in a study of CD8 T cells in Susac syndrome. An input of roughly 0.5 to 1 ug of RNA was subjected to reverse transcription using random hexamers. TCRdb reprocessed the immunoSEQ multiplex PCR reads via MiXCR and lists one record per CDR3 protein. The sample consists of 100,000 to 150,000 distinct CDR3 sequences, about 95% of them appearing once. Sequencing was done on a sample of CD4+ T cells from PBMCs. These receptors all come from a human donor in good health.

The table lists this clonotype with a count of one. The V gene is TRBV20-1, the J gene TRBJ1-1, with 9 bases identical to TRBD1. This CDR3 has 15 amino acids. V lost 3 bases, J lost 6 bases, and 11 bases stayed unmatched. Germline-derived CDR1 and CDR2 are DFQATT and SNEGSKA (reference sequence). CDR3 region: CSASPGQGMIAEAFF. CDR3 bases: TGCAGTGCTAGCCCGGGACAGGGTATGATCGCTGAAGCTTTCTTT.

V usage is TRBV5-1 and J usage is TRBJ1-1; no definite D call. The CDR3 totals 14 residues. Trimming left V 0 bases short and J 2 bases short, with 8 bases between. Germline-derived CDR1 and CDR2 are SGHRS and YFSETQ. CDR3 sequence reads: CASSLAVENTEAFF. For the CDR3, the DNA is TGCGCCAGCAGCTTGGCCGTGGAAAACACTGAAGCTTTCTTT.

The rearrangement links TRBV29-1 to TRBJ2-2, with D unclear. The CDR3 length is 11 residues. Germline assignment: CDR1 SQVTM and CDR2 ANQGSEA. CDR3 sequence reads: CGGMNTGELFF. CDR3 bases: TGCGGTGGGATGAACACCGGGGAGCTGTTTTTT.

The CDR3 DNA reads TGTGCCAGCAGCCGACTAGCGGGAGTAGAAGGTGAGCAGTTCTTC. Translation: CASSRLAGVEGEQFF. The chain employs TRBV6-5 and TRBJ2-1; 12 positions agree with TRBD2. Germline V gene data show CDR1 as MNHEY and CDR2 as SVGAGI. The CDR3 sequence is 15 residues long. Germline trimming cut 6 bases from V and 9 bases from J; bases unmatched to any gene: 9.

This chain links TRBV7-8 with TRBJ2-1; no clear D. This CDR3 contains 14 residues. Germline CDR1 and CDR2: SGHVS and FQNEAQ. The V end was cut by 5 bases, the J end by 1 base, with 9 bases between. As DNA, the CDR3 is TGTGCCAGCAGCGTGGACCCGTCCTACAATGAGCAGTTCTTC. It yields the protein CASSVDPSYNEQFF.

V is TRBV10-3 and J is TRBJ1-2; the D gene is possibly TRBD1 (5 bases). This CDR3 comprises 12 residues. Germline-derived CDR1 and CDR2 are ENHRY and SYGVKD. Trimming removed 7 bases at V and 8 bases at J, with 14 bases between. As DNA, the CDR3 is TGTGCCATCATGGGGACGGGCGGAGGCTACACCTTC. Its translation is CAIMGTGGGYTF.